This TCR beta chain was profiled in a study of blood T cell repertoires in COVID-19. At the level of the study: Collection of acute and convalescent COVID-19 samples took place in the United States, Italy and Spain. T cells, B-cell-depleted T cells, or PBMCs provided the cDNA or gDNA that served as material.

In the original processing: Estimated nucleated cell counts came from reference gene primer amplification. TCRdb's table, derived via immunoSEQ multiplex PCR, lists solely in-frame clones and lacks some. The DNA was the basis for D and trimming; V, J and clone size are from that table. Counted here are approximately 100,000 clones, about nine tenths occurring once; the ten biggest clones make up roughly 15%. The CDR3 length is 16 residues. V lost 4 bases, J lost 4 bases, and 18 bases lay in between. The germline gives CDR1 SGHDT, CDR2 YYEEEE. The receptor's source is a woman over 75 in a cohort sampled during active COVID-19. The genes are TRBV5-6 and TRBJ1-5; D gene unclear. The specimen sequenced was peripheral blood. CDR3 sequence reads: CASSPGGGPKNQPQHF. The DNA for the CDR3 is TGTGCCAGCAGCCCCGGCGGCGGGCCTAAGAATCAGCCCCAGCATTTT. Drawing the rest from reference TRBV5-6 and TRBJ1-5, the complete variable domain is DAGVTQSPTHLIKTRGQQVTLRCSPKSGHDTVSWYQQALGQGPQFIFQYYEEEERQRGNFPDRFSGHQFPNYSSELNVNALLLGDSALYLCASSPGGGPKNQPQHFGDGTRLSIL.